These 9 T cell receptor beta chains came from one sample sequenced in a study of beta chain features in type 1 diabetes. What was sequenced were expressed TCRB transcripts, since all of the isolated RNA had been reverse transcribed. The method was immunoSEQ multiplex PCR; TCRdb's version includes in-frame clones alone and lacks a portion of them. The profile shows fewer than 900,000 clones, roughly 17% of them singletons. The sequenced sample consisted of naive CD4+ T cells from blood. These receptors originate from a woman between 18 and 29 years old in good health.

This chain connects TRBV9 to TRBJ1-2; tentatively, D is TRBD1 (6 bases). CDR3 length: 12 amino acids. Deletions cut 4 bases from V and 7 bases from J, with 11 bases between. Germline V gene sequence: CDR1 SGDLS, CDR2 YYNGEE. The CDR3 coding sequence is TGTGCCAGCAGCCAAACAGGGTCTGGCTACACCTTC. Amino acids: CASSQTGSGYTF.

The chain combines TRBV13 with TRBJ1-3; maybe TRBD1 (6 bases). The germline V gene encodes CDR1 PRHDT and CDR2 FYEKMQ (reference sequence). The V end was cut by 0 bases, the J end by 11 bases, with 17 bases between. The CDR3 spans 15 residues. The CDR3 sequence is CASSLGRTDTGSIYF. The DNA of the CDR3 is TGTGCCAGCAGCTTAGGCCGTACCGACACAGGGTCCATATATTTT.

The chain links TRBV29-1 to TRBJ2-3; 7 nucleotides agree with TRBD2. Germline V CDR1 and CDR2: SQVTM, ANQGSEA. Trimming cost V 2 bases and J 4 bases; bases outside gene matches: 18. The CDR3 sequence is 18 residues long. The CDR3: CSVELNGASGRIADTQYF. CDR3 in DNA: TGCAGCGTTGAATTAAACGGGGCTAGCGGAAGAATTGCAGATACGCAGTATTTT.

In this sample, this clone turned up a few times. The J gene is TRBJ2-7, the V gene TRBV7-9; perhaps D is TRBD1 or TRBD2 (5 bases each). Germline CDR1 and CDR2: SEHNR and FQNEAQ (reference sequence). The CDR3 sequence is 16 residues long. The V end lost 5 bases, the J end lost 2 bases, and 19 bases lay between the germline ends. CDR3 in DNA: TGTGCCAGCAGCCCCGCGCGAGGGGTAAAGGCCTACGAGCAGTACTTC. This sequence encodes CASSPARGVKAYEQYF. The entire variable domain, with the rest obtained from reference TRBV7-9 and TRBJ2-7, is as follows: DTGVSQNPRHKITKRGQNVTFRCDPISEHNRLYWYRQTLGQGPEFLTYFQNEAQLEKSRLLSDRFSAERPKGSFSTLEIQRTEQGDSAMYLCASSPARGVKAYEQYFGPGTRLTVT.

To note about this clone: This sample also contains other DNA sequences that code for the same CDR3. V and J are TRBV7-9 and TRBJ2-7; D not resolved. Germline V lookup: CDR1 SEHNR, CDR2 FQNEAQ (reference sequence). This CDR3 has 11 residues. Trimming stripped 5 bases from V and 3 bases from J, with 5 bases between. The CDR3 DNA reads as TGTGCCAGCAGCGGAAACTACGAGCAGTACTTC. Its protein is CASSGNYEQYF.

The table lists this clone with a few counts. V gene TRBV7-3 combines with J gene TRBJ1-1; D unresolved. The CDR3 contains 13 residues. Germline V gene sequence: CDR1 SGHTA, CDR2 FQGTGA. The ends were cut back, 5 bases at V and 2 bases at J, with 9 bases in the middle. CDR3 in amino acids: CASSQDGNTEAFF. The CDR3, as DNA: TGTGCCAGCAGCCAAGACGGAAACACTGAAGCTTTCTTT.

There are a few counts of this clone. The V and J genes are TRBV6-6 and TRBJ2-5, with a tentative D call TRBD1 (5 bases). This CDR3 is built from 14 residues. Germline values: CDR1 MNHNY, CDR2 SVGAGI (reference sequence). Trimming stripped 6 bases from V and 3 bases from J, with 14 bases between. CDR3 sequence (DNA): TGTGCCAGCAGCCTAACAGGAGCGAAAGAGACCCAGTACTTC. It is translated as CASSLTGAKETQYF.

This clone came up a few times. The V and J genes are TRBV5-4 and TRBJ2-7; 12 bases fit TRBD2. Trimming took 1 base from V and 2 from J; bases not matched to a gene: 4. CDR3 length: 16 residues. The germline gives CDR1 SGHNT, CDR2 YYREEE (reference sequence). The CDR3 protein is CASSLSLAGGPYEQYF. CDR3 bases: TGTGCCAGCAGCTTGTCACTAGCGGGGGGCCCCTACGAGCAGTACTTC.

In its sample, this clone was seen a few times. CDR3 nucleotides: TGTGCCAGCAAACCGCGGGTAGACTATGGCTACACCTTC. Translation gives CASKPRVDYGYTF. The genes are TRBV28 and TRBJ1-2; D call uncertain. The CDR3 covers 13 residues. Deletions cut 7 bases from V and 3 bases from J, with 12 bases between. Germline CDR1 is MDHEN and CDR2 is SYDVKM.